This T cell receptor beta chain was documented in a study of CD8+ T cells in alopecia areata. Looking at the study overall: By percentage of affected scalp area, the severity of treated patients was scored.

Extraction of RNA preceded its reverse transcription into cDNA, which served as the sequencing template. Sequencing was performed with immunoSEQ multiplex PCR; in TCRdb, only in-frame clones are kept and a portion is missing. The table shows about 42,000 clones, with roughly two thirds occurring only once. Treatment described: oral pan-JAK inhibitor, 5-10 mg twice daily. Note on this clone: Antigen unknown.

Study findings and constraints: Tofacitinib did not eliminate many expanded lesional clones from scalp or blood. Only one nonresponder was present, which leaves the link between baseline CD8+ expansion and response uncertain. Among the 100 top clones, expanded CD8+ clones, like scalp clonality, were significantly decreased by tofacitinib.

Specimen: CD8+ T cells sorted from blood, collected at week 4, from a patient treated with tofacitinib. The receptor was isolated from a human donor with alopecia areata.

The CDR3 sequence is CSVELDEQYF. The CDR3 nucleotides are TGCAGCGTTGAGTTGGACGAGCAGTACTTC. The chain carries TRBV29-1 and TRBJ2-7; D is ambiguous. Deletions cut 3 bases from V and 5 bases from J, with 5 bases between. The CDR3 consists of 10 residues. Germline loops: CDR1 SQVTM, CDR2 ANQGSEA.